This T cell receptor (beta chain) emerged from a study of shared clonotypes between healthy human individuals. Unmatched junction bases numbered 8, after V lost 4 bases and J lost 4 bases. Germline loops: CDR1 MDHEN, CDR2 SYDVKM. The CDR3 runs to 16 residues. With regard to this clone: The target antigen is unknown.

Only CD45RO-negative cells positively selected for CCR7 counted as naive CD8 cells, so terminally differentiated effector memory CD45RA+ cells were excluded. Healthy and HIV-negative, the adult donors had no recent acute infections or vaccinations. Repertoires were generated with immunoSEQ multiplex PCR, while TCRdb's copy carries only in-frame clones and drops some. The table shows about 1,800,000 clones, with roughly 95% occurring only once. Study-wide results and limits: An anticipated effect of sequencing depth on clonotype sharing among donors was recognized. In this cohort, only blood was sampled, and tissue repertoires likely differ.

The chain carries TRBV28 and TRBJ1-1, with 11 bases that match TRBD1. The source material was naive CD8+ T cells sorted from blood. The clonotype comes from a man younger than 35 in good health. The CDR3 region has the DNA TGTGCCAGCAGTTCTCCCCCGGGACAGGGGGGCACTGAAGCTTTCTTT. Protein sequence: CASSSPPGQGGTEAFF.